These T cell receptor beta chains were read from a single sample in a study of cytomegalovirus exposure and HLA in healthy donors. Sequencing was performed with immunoSEQ multiplex PCR; in TCRdb, only in-frame clones are kept and a portion is missing. The sample gives about 50,000 clones, roughly four fifths of which show up once; 2.5% to 3% is in the top ten. The material sequenced was PBMCs. The receptors derive from a woman aged 40 to 50 in good health and CMV-seropositive. Each CDR3 is given with its conserved first and last residue. A D gene is named only where the DNA matches it firmly. The size of a clone is reported for some rows only, either as once, few or many, or as a class for expanded clones.

V,D,J,size,DNA,CDR3
TRBV5-6,TRBD1,TRBJ2-5,.,TGTGCCAGCAGCTTGGTCAGGGGGCAAGAGACCCAGTACTTC,CASSLVRGQETQYF
TRBV7-2,.,TRBJ1-2,.,TGTGCCAGCAGCCCCAGGGTCAACTATGGCTACACCTTC,CASSPRVNYGYTF
TRBV6-4,.,TRBJ2-1,once,TGTGCCAGCAGTGACTCACTTCAATCTGAGCAGTTCTTC,CASSDSLQSEQFF
TRBV7-2,.,TRBJ1-1,once,TGTGCCAGCAGTACGGATGACAGCCGCAACACTGAAGCTTTCTTT,CASSTDDSRNTEAFF
TRBV4-3,.,TRBJ1-2,.,TGCGCCAGCAGCCAATACGTGACAGCCAACTATGGCTACACCTTC,CASSQYVTANYGYTF
TRBV2,TRBD2,TRBJ2-3,.,TGTGCCAGCAGGGACCTGGCGGGGGGGGCGAGCACAGATACGCAGTATTTT,CASRDLAGGASTDTQYF
TRBV6-5,.,TRBJ2-7,.,TGTGCCAGCGGCCGGGGAGGACACGAGCAGTACTTC,CASGRGGHEQYF
TRBV6-6,TRBD1,TRBJ1-1,.,TGTGCCAGCAGTTACTCGAGACAGGGCCACACTGAAGCTTTCTTT,CASSYSRQGHTEAFF
TRBV7-8,TRBD2,TRBJ2-7,.,TGTGCCAGCAGCTCCGGACTAGCGGGGGCCCGGGAGCAGTACTTC,CASSSGLAGAREQYF
TRBV9,.,TRBJ2-2,once,TGTGCCAGCAGCGTACTCGGGGCGAACACCGGGGAGCTGTTTTTT,CASSVLGANTGELFF
TRBV5-6,.,TRBJ1-1,few,TGTGCCAGCAGCTTGGGAGGGCAGGGGCCCTTTTCCATGAACACTGAAGCTTTCTTT,CASSLGGQGPFSMNTEAFF
TRBV10-1,TRBD2,TRBJ2-1,once,TGCGCCAGCAGTGAGTCGGCCGGGACTAGCAAGCAGTTCTTC,CASSESAGTSKQFF
TRBV7-2,.,TRBJ2-3,.,TGTGCCAGCAGCTTAGCCGTTCGAGGGTCGCAGTATTTT,CASSLAVRGSQYF
TRBV9,.,TRBJ2-2,.,TGTGCCAGCAGGGTGACTTATAACACCGGGGAGCTGTTTTTT,CASRVTYNTGELFF
TRBV5-6,.,TRBJ2-7,.,TGTGCCAGCCAGGCGGGATTCTCTGGCGAGCAGTACTTC,CASQAGFSGEQYF
TRBV13,.,TRBJ2-1,few,TGTGCCAGCAGCTTACAGTCCGGACTTGGGAATGAGCAGTTCTTC,CASSLQSGLGNEQFF
TRBV7-9,TRBD2,TRBJ2-3,.,TGTGCCAGCAGCTTAGCGTTAGCGGGGGGTCAACAGGATACGCAGTATTTT,CASSLALAGGQQDTQYF
TRBV25-1,.,TRBJ2-7,.,TGTGCCAGCAAAGGCGGGCAGCAACCCGAGCAGTACTTC,CASKGGQQPEQYF
TRBV2,.,TRBJ1-1,few,TGTGCCAGCAGATTTGAGGGTGTCACTGAAGCTTTCTTT,CASRFEGVTEAFF
TRBV29-1,TRBD1,TRBJ1-1,.,TGCAGCGTTGCCGGGACAGCGTACACTGAAGCTTTCTTT,CSVAGTAYTEAFF
TRBV9,TRBD2,TRBJ2-5,.,TGTGCCAGCAGCCCCCGACTAGCCTGGGAGACCCAGTACTTC,CASSPRLAWETQYF
TRBV7-8,TRBD1,TRBJ2-7,.,TGTGCCAGCAGCCTCAGGGACAGGGGCTACGAGCAGTACTTC,CASSLRDRGYEQYF
TRBV6-1,.,TRBJ2-5,.,TGTGCCAGCAGGGACATAGGAGTGGAGACCCAGTACTTC,CASRDIGVETQYF
TRBV5-1,TRBD1,TRBJ1-1,.,TGCGCCAGCAGCTCCCAGGGGGCCGATGAAGCTTTCTTT,CASSSQGADEAFF
TRBV27,TRBD2,TRBJ2-3,.,TGTGCCAGCCTTGGACTAGCGGCTGGTACGCAGTATTTT,CASLGLAAGTQYF
TRBV7-6,.,TRBJ2-1,.,TGTGCCAGCAGCTCCCTCCCCCTCGGGGAGCAGTTCTTC,CASSSLPLGEQFF
TRBV7-9,.,TRBJ1-2,.,TGTGCCAGCAGCCGTCAACAGGCCTATGGCTACACCTTC,CASSRQQAYGYTF
TRBV4-1,TRBD1,TRBJ2-7,.,TGCGCCAGCAGCCCCTGGGACAGGGGCTACGACGAGCAGTACTTC,CASSPWDRGYDEQYF
TRBV30,TRBD1,TRBJ1-4,.,TGTGCCTGGAGTGTTGGACAGGGCGGTAATGAAAAACTGTTTTTT,CAWSVGQGGNEKLFF
TRBV29-1,TRBD1,TRBJ2-2,.,TGCAGCGCCCGAGGGACAGGAATGAACACCGGGGAGCTGTTTTTT,CSARGTGMNTGELFF
TRBV5-1,TRBD2,TRBJ2-3,few,TGCGCCAGCAGCTTGGTGGGGACTAGCAAGGAGGCGCAGTATTTT,CASSLVGTSKEAQYF
TRBV29-1,.,TRBJ2-5,.,TGCAGCGTCACCACCCGCGGGGAGACCCAGTACTTC,CSVTTRGETQYF
TRBV14,.,TRBJ1-1,.,TGTGCCAGCAGCCAAGATCCCGGGACACGGGCTTTCTTT,CASSQDPGTRAFF
TRBV7-3,.,TRBJ1-6,.,TGTGCCAGCAGTAGCAGAAATAATTCACCCCTCCACTTT,CASSSRNNSPLHF
TRBV6-5,.,TRBJ2-2,once,TGTGCCAGCAGTTACGACTCTTCGAACACCGGGGAGCTGTTTTTT,CASSYDSSNTGELFF
TRBV7-6,.,TRBJ1-1,.,TGTGCCAGCAGCCCAGGATATCCGAACACTGAAGCTTTCTTT,CASSPGYPNTEAFF
TRBV6-5,.,TRBJ1-5,few,TGTGCCAGCAGCCGCGGGGATCAGCCCCAGCATTTT,CASSRGDQPQHF
TRBV7-2,.,TRBJ1-1,once,TGTGCCAGCAGCTTAGACAGTCCCGAAGCTTTCTTT,CASSLDSPEAFF
TRBV10-1,TRBD1,TRBJ2-1,.,TGCGCCAGCAGTAGGTCAGGGACAGGGAATGAGCAGTTCTTC,CASSRSGTGNEQFF
TRBV4-2,.,TRBJ2-3,.,TGTGCCAGCAGCCAAGATAGGGGCCCCCCCACAGATACGCAGTATTTT,CASSQDRGPPTDTQYF
TRBV7-2,.,TRBJ2-2,.,TGTGCCAGCAGCTCGGGGGTGGGCGGGGAGCTGTTTTTT,CASSSGVGGELFF
TRBV6-1,.,TRBJ1-5,once,TGTGCCAGCAGTGGAGGGGGAGAGAGTCAGCCCCAGCATTTT,CASSGGGESQPQHF
TRBV7-2,TRBD2,TRBJ2-7,.,TGTGCCAGCAGCCTGGGGGGGGTGGCCTACGAGCAGTACTTC,CASSLGGVAYEQYF
TRBV7-8,.,TRBJ2-2,.,TGTGCCAGCAGCTCGTCGCCCACTGGCACCGGGGAGCTGTTTTTT,CASSSSPTGTGELFF
TRBV11-2,.,TRBJ2-2,.,TGTGCCAGCAGCTTACGTCAGGGGACCGGGGAGCTGTTTTTT,CASSLRQGTGELFF
TRBV30,TRBD1,TRBJ1-3,.,TGTGCCTGGAAGGGACAGGGGGTTCCTATCTCTGGAAACACCATATATTTT,CAWKGQGVPISGNTIYF
TRBV7-9,.,TRBJ2-7,.,TGTGCCAGCACTCCGGACAAGGGGTACGAGCAGTACTTC,CASTPDKGYEQYF
TRBV5-8,.,TRBJ2-7,few,TGTGCCAGCAGCTATGACCCCTACAGCGAGCAGTACTTC,CASSYDPYSEQYF
TRBV10-3,TRBD1,TRBJ2-2,few,TGTGCCATCATGGGACAGGGGAGCACCGGGGAGCTGTTTTTT,CAIMGQGSTGELFF
TRBV7-2,.,TRBJ2-5,once,TGTGCCAGCAGCCCTGAAGTAGGGAGGAGGGGGACCCAGTACTTC,CASSPEVGRRGTQYF
TRBV11-2,.,TRBJ1-4,.,TGTGCCAGCAGCTTAGAGCCGGGGAAACTGTTTTTT,CASSLEPGKLFF
TRBV15,.,TRBJ1-1,.,TGTGCCACCAGCAGAGATACAGGGTGGACTGAAGCTTTCTTT,CATSRDTGWTEAFF
TRBV5-6,.,TRBJ1-1,.,TGTGCCAGCAGCCGTACGGGGGGCGCAGGGGCTGAAGCTTTCTTT,CASSRTGGAGAEAFF
TRBV28,TRBD1,TRBJ2-4,.,TGTGCCAGCAGTTTAAGTGTCGGACAGGGACAAAACATTCAGTACTTC,CASSLSVGQGQNIQYF
TRBV2,.,TRBJ1-2,.,TGTGCCAGCCGATTAGGAGAGGGTGAAAGGCGCCACACCTTC,CASRLGEGERRHTF